This T cell receptor beta chain was documented in a study of blood T cell repertoires in COVID-19. Overall study: The cDNA or gDNA used as material had been derived from T cells, B-cell-depleted T cells, or PBMCs.

Trimming cost V 7 bases and J 1 base, with 11 bases left between them. From germline, CDR1 is SEHNR and CDR2 FQNEAQ (reference sequence). The CDR3 has 14 residues. In the original processing: Researchers report that nucleated cell counts were estimated from reference gene primer amplification. This table comes from immunoSEQ multiplex PCR, and its TCRdb copy is limited to in-frame clones, with some not included. The V and J calls and clone size were taken over from that table, and D and trimming were inferred from the DNA. The sample includes fewer than 70,000 clones, around 92% of them seen just once.

The sequencing sample was made of peripheral blood. This clonotype was sampled from a man between 45 and 60 years old with active COVID-19. This chain joins TRBV7-9 and TRBJ2-1; D is unresolved. The CDR3 DNA reads TGTGCCAGCAACCCCATGAGTTCCTACAATGAGCAGTTCTTC. It translates to CASNPMSSYNEQFF.